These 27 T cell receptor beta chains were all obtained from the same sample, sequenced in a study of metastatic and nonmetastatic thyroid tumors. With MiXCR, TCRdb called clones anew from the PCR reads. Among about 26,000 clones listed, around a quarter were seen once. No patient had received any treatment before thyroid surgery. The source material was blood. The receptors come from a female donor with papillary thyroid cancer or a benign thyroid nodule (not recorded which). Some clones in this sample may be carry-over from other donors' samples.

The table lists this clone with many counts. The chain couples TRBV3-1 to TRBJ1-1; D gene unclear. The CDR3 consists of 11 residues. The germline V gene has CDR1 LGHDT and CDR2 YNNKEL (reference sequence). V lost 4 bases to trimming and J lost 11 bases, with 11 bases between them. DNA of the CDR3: TGTGCCAGCAGCCGAGGCAACGGGGCTTTCTTT. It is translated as CASSRGNGAFF.

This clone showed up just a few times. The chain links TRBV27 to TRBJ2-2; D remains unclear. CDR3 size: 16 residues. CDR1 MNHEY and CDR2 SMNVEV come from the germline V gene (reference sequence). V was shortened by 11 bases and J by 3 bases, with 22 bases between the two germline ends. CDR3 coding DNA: TGTGCCTCCTCTTACAGTCAAATACGTCACACCGGGGAGCTGTTTTTT. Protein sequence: CASSYSQIRHTGELFF.

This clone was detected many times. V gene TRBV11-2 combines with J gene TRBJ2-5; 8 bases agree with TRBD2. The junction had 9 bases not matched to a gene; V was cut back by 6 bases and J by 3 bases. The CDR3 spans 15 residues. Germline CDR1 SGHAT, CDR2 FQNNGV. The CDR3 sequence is CASRSLAGREETQYF. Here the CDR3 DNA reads TGTGCCAGCAGATCCTTAGCGGGGCGGGAAGAGACCCAGTACTTC.

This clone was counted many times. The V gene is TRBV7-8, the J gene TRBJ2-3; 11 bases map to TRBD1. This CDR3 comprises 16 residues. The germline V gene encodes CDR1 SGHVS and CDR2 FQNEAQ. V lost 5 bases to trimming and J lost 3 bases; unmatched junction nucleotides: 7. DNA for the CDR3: TGTGCCAGCAGCGCCCGGGACAGGGGGATGACAGATACGCAGTATTTT. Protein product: CASSARDRGMTDTQYF.

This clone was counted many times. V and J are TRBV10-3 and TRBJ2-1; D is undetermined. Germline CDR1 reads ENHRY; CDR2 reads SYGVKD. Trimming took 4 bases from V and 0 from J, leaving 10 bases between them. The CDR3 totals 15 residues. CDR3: CAISGTVHSYNEQFF. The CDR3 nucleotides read TGTGCCATCAGTGGGACGGTACACTCCTACAATGAGCAGTTCTTC.

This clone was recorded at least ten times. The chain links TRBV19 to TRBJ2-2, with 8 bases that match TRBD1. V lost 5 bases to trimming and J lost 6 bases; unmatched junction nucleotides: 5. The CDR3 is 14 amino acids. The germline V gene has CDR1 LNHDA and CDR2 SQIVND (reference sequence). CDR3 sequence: CASSGLTGAGELFF. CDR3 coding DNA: TGTGCCAGTAGTGGATTGACAGGGGCCGGGGAGCTGTTTTTT.

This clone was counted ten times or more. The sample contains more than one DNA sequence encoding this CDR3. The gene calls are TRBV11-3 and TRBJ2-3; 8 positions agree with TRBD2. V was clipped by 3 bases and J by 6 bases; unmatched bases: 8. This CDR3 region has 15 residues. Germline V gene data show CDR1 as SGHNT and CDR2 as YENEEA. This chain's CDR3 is CASSFGYGRADTQYF. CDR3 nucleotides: TGTGCCAGCAGCTTCGGATACGGGAGGGCGGATACGCAGTATTTT.

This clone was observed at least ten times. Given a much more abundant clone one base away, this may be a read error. The CDR3 nucleotides are TGTGCCAGTAGGGATTCTATAGGTGGCTACACCTTC. This translates into CASRDSIGGYTF. The gene calls are TRBV19 and TRBJ1-2; D gene unclear. Trimming took off 6 bases at V and 7 bases at J, with 12 bases between the two ends. CDR3 length: 12 residues. The germline V gene has CDR1 LNHDA and CDR2 SQIVND (reference sequence).

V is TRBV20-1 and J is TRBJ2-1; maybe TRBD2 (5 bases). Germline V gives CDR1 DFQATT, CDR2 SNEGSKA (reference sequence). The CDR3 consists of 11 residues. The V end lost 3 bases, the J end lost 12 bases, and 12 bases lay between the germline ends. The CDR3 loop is CSARKGDSQFF. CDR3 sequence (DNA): TGCAGTGCTAGGAAGGGAGATTCGCAGTTCTTC.

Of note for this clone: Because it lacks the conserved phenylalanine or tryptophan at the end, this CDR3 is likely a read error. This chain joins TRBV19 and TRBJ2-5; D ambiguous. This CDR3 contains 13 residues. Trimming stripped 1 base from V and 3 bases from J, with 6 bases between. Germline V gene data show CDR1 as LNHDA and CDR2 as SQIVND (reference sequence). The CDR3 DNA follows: TGTGCCAGTAGTATAGCCATAAAAGAGACCCAGTACCTC. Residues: CASSIAIKETQYL.

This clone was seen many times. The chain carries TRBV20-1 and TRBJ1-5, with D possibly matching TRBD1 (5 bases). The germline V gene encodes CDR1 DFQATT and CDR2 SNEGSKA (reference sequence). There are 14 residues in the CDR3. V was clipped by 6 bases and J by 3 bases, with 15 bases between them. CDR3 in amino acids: CSATPWGPNQPQHF. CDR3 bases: TGCAGTGCCACCCCCTGGGGCCCCAATCAGCCCCAGCATTTT.

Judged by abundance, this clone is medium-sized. In nucleotides, the CDR3 is TGTGCCAGCAGGCGGGTCCAGATCGCTGAAGCTTTCTTT. This gives the protein CASRRVQIAEAFF. V usage is TRBV6-1 and J usage is TRBJ1-1; D uncertain. V gave up 6 bases and J gave up 6 bases, with 14 bases separating them. Germline values: CDR1 MNHNS, CDR2 SASEGT. This CDR3 has 13 amino acids.

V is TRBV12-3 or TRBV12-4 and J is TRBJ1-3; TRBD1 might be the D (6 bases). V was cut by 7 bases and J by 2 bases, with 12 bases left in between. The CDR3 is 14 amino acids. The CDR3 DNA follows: TGTGCCAGCACTCCCTGGGGGCCTGGAAACACCATATATTTT. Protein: CASTPWGPGNTIYF.

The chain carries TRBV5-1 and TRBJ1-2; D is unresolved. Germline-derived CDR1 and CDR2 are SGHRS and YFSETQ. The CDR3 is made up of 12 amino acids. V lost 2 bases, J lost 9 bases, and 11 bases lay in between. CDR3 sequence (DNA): TGCGCCAGCAGCTTTCCCTCTGTGTGCTACACCTTC. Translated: CASSFPSVCYTF.

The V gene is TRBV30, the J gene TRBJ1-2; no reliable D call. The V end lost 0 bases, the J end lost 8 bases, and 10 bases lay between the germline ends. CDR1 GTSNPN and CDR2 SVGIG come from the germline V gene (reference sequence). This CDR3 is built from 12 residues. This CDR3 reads CAWSVYGVGYTF. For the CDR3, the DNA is TGTGCCTGGAGTGTATACGGGGTCGGCTACACCTTC.

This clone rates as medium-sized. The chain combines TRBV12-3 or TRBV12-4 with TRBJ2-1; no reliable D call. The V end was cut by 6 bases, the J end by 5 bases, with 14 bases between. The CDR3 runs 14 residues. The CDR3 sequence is CASSPMDLHNEQFF. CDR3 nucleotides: TGTGCCAGCAGCCCTATGGACCTACACAATGAGCAGTTCTTC.

The CDR3 coding sequence is TGTGCCACCTCACCGGGACTAACGCTTTATTCACCCCTCCACTTT. Amino acid sequence: CATSPGLTLYSPLHF. The chain uses TRBV19 and TRBJ1-6; D might be TRBD1 (5 bases). This CDR3 contains 15 residues. CDR1 is LNHDA, CDR2 SQIVND, per germline (reference sequence). Trimming removed 10 bases from V and 8 bases from J, with 21 bases in between.

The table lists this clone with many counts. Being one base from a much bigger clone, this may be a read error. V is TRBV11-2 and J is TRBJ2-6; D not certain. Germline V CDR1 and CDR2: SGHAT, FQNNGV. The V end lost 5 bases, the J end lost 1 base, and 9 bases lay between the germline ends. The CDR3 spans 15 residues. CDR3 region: CASSLTVSGANVLTF. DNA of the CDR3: TGTGCCAGCAGCCTAACAGTGTCTGGGGCCAACGTCCTGACTTTC.

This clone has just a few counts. CDR3 DNA: TGTGCCAGCAGTTTACGGACATGCGGAGTAATAAACTATGGCTACACCTTC. As protein: CASSLRTCGVINYGYTF. The V call is TRBV27, the J call TRBJ1-2, with D maybe TRBD1 (5 bases). The CDR3 extends over 17 amino acids. Between the trimmed V and J ends, which lost 2 bases and 2 bases, there was a span of 18 bases. Germline V gene lookup returns CDR1 MNHEY and CDR2 SMNVEV (reference sequence).

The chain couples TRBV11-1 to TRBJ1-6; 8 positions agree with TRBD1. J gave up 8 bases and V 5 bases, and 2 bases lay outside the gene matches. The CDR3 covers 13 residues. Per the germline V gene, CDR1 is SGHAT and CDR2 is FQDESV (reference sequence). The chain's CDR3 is CASSPTGDSPLHF. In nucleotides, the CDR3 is TGTGCCAGCAGCCCGACAGGGGATTCACCCCTCCACTTT.

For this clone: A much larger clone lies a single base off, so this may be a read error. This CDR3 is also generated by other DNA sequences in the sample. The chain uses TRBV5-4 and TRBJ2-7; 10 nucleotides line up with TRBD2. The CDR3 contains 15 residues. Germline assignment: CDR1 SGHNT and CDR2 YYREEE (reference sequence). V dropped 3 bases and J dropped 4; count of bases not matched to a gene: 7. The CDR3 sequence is CASSSKREGRYEQYV. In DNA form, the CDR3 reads TGTGCCAGCAGCTCTAAGCGGGAGGGCAGGTACGAGCAGTACGTC.

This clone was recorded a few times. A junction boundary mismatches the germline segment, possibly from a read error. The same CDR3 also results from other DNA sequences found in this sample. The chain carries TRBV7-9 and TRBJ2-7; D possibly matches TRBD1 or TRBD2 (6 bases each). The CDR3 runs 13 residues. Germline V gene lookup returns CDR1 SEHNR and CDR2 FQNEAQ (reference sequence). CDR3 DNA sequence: TGTGCTAGCAAGGTAGGGGGGCTGGGCGAGCAGTACTTC. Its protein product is CASKVGGLGEQYF.

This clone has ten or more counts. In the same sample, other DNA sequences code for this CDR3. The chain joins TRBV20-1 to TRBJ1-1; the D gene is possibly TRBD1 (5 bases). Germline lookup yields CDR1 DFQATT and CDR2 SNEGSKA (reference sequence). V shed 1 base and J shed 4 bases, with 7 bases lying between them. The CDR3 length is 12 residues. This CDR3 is CSARGGITEAFF. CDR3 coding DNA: TGCAGTGCTAGAGGGGGGATCACTGAAGCTTTCTTT.

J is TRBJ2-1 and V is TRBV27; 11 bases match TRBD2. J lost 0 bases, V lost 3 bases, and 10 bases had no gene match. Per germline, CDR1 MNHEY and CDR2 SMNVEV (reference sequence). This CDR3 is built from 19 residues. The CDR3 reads CASSFSTSGITISYNEQFF. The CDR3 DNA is TGTGCCAGCAGTTTTTCGACTAGCGGGATCACTATCTCCTACAATGAGCAGTTCTTC.

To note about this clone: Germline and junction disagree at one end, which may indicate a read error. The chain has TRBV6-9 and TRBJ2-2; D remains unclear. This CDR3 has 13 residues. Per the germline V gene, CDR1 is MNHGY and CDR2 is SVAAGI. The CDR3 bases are TGCGCCAGCAGTCGGTCCGACACCGGGGAGCTGTTTTTT. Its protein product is CASSRSDTGELFF.

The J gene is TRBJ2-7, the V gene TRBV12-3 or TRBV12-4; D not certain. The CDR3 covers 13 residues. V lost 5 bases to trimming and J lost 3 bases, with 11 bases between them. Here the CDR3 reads CASSLQLFYEQYF. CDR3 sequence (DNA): TGTGCCAGCAGTCTCCAGCTCTTCTACGAGCAGTACTTC.

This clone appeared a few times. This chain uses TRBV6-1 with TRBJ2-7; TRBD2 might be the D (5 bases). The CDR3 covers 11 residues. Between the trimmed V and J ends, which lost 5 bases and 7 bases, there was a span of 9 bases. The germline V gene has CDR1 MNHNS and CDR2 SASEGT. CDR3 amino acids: CASSTGLEQYF. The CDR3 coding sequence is TGTGCCAGCAGTACTGGACTGGAGCAGTACTTC.